The rows below give T cell receptor beta chains drawn from one sample of a study of blood T cell repertoires in COVID-19. Sequencing used immunoSEQ multiplex PCR; TCRdb keeps in-frame clones, though not all of them. The table lists 250,000 to 350,000 clones, roughly 87% of them singletons. Sequences were obtained from peripheral blood. All receptors come from a woman between 45 and 65 years old who had recovered from COVID-19. Both conserved end residues are part of each CDR3. D genes are given only for firm matches. For some rows the clone size is stated as once, few or many, or as a class when expanded; others skip it.

V	J	size	D	CDR3	DNA
TRBV4-1	TRBJ2-1	.	.	CASSQDLTTWGQYEQFF	TGCGCCAGCAGCCAAGATTTAACTACGTGGGGCCAATACGAGCAGTTCTTC
TRBV20-1	TRBJ2-3	.	.	CSASGPDTQYF	TGCAGTGCTAGTGGGCCCGATACGCAGTATTTT
TRBV4-3	TRBJ2-2	.	TRBD1	CASSQDPGGETGELFF	TGCGCCAGCAGCCAAGATCCAGGGGGAGAGACCGGGGAGCTGTTTTTT
TRBV18	TRBJ1-3	once	TRBD1	CASSQGTGTGNTIYF	TGTGCCAGCTCACAAGGGACAGGGACTGGAAACACCATATATTTT
TRBV7-9	TRBJ2-7	.	.	CASSLDGGFYEQYF	TGTGCCAGCAGCTTAGACGGCGGCTTCTACGAGCAGTACTTC
TRBV11-2	TRBJ2-7	.	.	CASSSSGYEQYF	TGTGCCAGCAGCAGTAGCGGTTACGAGCAGTACTTC
TRBV5-1	TRBJ2-7	.	.	CASSTTGRSYEQYF	TGCGCCAGCAGCACTACAGGGAGATCCTACGAGCAGTACTTC
TRBV28	TRBJ1-4	.	TRBD1	CASIRTGGGEKLFF	TGTGCCAGCATACGTACAGGGGGAGGGGAAAAACTGTTTTTT
TRBV19	TRBJ1-1	.	TRBD1	CASNSLGQATMNTEAFF	TGTGCCAGTAATAGCCTGGGACAGGCTACCATGAACACTGAAGCTTTCTTT
TRBV5-1	TRBJ2-5	.	TRBD2	CASSSIRGTSGSFREQETQYF	TGCGCCAGCAGCTCCATAAGAGGGACTAGCGGGAGTTTTAGGGAGCAAGAGACCCAGTACTTC
TRBV5-1	TRBJ2-1	few	TRBD2	CASSLDGGGYNEQFF	TGCGCCAGCAGCTTGGATGGCGGGGGTTACAATGAGCAGTTCTTC
TRBV5-5	TRBJ2-7	.	TRBD2	CASMRTSGNEQYF	TGTGCCAGCATGCGGACTAGCGGGAACGAGCAGTACTTC
TRBV30	TRBJ2-5	.	.	CAWTSQQETQYF	TGTGCCTGGACATCGCAGCAAGAGACCCAGTACTTC
TRBV5-1	TRBJ2-1	.	TRBD2	CASSLGLAINEQFF	TGCGCCAGCAGCTTGGGACTAGCGATCAATGAGCAGTTCTTC
TRBV7-3	TRBJ2-7	.	.	CASSSHPGSSYEQYF	TGTGCCAGCAGCTCCCACCCGGGGAGCTCCTACGAGCAGTACTTC
TRBV6-4	TRBJ1-6	.	.	CASDGLTDNNSPLHF	TGTGCCAGCGATGGTCTGACAGATAACAATTCACCCCTCCACTTT
TRBV5-4	TRBJ2-3	.	.	CASSFLGQGVATQYF	TGTGCCAGCAGCTTCCTCGGACAAGGGGTCGCTACGCAGTATTTT
TRBV14	TRBJ1-3	.	.	CASSQDLESSGNTIYF	TGTGCCAGCAGCCAAGACCTGGAGAGCTCTGGAAACACCATATATTTT
TRBV4-3	TRBJ2-2	.	TRBD1	CASSPGTEANTGELFF	TGCGCCAGCAGCCCTGGGACAGAGGCGAACACCGGGGAGCTGTTTTTT
TRBV5-6	TRBJ1-1	once	.	CASSLTAGEAFF	TGTGCCAGCAGCTTAACGGCAGGGGAAGCTTTCTTT
TRBV13	TRBJ1-3	.	.	CASSLRESGNTIYF	TGTGCCAGCAGCTTACGGGAATCTGGAAACACCATATATTTT
TRBV15	TRBJ2-1	.	TRBD1	CATSRDRDSYNEQFF	TGTGCCACCAGCAGAGATCGGGACAGTTACAATGAGCAGTTCTTC
TRBV6-2/TRBV6-3	TRBJ2-7	.	.	CASSPARGAAHEQYF	TGTGCCAGCAGCCCGGCCAGGGGCGCGGCCCACGAGCAGTACTTC
TRBV27	TRBJ2-1	.	TRBD1	CASRIGQGGEQFF	TGTGCCAGCAGAATAGGACAGGGCGGTGAGCAGTTCTTC
TRBV28	TRBJ2-3	.	.	CASSFVGGTDTQYF	TGTGCCAGCAGTTTCGTAGGGGGCACAGATACGCAGTATTTT
TRBV5-1	TRBJ1-5	.	.	CASSPGAGWDQPQHF	TGCGCCAGCAGCCCAGGGGCAGGGTGGGATCAGCCCCAGCATTTT
TRBV3-1/TRBV3-2	TRBJ1-1	.	.	CASSQEGRVTEAFF	TGTGCCAGCAGCCAAGAGGGCAGGGTCACTGAAGCTTTCTTT
TRBV7-2	TRBJ1-1	.	TRBD1	CASSLVGQGDTEAFF	TGTGCCAGCAGCTTAGTGGGACAGGGGGACACTGAAGCTTTCTTT
TRBV5-4	TRBJ2-7	few	.	CASSLPGLDTEQYF	TGTGCCAGCAGCTTGCCGGGACTTGATACGGAGCAGTACTTC
TRBV4-1	TRBJ1-6	.	.	CASSQDGQGSSYNSPLHF	TGCGCCAGCAGCCAAGATGGGCAGGGGAGCTCCTATAATTCACCCCTCCACTTT
TRBV6-5	TRBJ1-1	.	TRBD1	CASTRDRVAEAFF	TGTGCCAGCACTCGGGACAGGGTCGCTGAAGCTTTCTTT
TRBV18	TRBJ2-1	.	TRBD2	CASSPGGGSYNEQFF	TGTGCCAGCTCACCAGGCGGGGGCTCCTACAATGAGCAGTTCTTC
TRBV6-5	TRBJ2-5	.	.	CASIRERETQYF	TGTGCCAGCATACGGGAAAGGGAGACCCAGTACTTC
TRBV30	TRBJ2-1	.	TRBD1	CAWSPGTASNEQFF	TGTGCCTGGAGCCCCGGGACAGCCTCCAATGAGCAGTTCTTC
TRBV7-9	TRBJ2-5	.	TRBD1	CASSLGVSRQGEETQYF	TGTGCCAGCAGCTTAGGAGTGTCCCGACAGGGGGAAGAGACCCAGTACTTC
TRBV29-1	TRBJ2-7	.	.	CSASGQSALGEQYF	TGCAGCGCATCAGGACAGAGTGCTTTGGGGGAGCAGTACTTC
TRBV4-2	TRBJ2-6	.	TRBD1	CASSQEGQGAGGANVLTF	TGTGCCAGCAGCCAAGAGGGACAGGGTGCGGGAGGGGCCAACGTCCTGACTTTC
TRBV9	TRBJ1-1	.	TRBD1	CASSLTGWGTEAFF	TGTGCCAGCAGCCTGACAGGGTGGGGAACTGAAGCTTTCTTT
TRBV7-3	TRBJ2-2	few	.	CASSSISAGTGELFF	TGTGCCAGCAGCTCCATTAGTGCCGGCACCGGGGAGCTGTTTTTT
TRBV27	TRBJ1-6	.	TRBD1	CASSHLYGTANSPLHF	TGTGCCAGCAGCCATTTATACGGGACAGCCAATTCACCCCTCCACTTT
TRBV27	TRBJ1-2	once	TRBD1	CASSFAPGTGIRYTF	TGTGCCAGCAGCTTTGCTCCCGGGACAGGAATTCGCTACACCTTC
TRBV29-1	TRBJ2-2	.	TRBD1	CSATPGGSNTGELFF	TGCAGCGCCACTCCAGGGGGCTCGAACACCGGGGAGCTGTTTTTT
TRBV7-9	TRBJ2-7	once	TRBD1	CASSKPTGSSYEQYF	TGTGCCAGCAGCAAACCGACAGGGAGCTCCTACGAGCAGTACTTC
TRBV4-3	TRBJ2-7	.	.	CASSQETAGTSAYEQYF	TGCGCCAGCAGCCAAGAAACGGCAGGGACATCCGCCTACGAGCAGTACTTC
TRBV6-6	TRBJ1-2	.	TRBD1	CASRTGTGGDYGYTF	TGTGCCAGCAGGACCGGGACAGGGGGCGACTATGGCTACACCTTC
TRBV7-9	TRBJ2-7	.	TRBD1	CASSPTGLPYEQYF	TGTGCCAGCAGCCCGACAGGGCTTCCCTACGAGCAGTACTTC